These 15 T cell receptor beta chains were all obtained from the same sample, sequenced in a study of T cell responses to AZD1222 COVID-19 vaccine. The data were produced by immunoSEQ multiplex PCR, yet TCRdb's version contains in-frame clones alone and is incomplete. The top ten hold about 3.2% of the sample, which has about 150,000 clones, about 87% seen once. Here the sequenced sample was peripheral blood, taken on day 0 of MenACWY control vaccination. The source is an adult in good health.

In this sample, this clone turned up a few times. The chain combines TRBV7-9 with TRBJ1-6, with D uncertain. The CDR3 runs to 14 residues. V lost 2 bases, J lost 7 bases, and 9 bases lay in between. Germline lookup yields CDR1 SEHNR and CDR2 FQNEAQ (reference sequence). The CDR3 here is CASSLKDLNSPLHF. CDR3 nucleotides: TGTGCCAGCAGCTTAAAGGACCTAAATTCACCCCTCCACTTT.

The chain carries TRBV19 and TRBJ1-5, with 7 bases that match TRBD1. From germline, CDR1 is LNHDA and CDR2 SQIVND (reference sequence). Trimming at V came to 5 bases and at J to 6 bases, leaving 13 bases not matched to a gene. CDR3 length: 16 residues. The CDR3 DNA reads as TGTGCCAGTAGTGCTACAGCAGGGGGTGTCGCTCAGCCCCAGCATTTT. Protein product: CASSATAGGVAQPQHF.

The genes are TRBV5-1 and TRBJ1-4, with no clear D. Trimming took 1 base from V and 0 from J, leaving 7 bases between them. There are 15 residues in the CDR3. CDR1 is SGHRS and CDR2 is YFSETQ in the germline V gene. CDR3: CASSLLSATNEKLFF. Here the CDR3 DNA reads TGCGCCAGCAGCTTGTTGTCAGCAACTAATGAAAAACTGTTTTTT.

This clone was found once. The rearrangement links TRBV6-5 to TRBJ2-3; 11 bases align to TRBD2. CDR1 and CDR2 (germline): MNHEY, SVGAGI. Germline trimming cut 3 bases from V and 3 bases from J; bases unmatched to any gene: 5. This CDR3 spans 16 amino acids. The CDR3 reads CASSYDSGGATDTQYF. CDR3 in DNA: TGTGCCAGCAGTTATGATAGCGGGGGGGCAACAGATACGCAGTATTTT.

The genes are TRBV5-1 and TRBJ2-1, with a weak D call TRBD2 (7 bases). The ends were cut back, 4 bases at V and 2 bases at J, with 16 bases in the middle. This CDR3 region has 16 residues. Germline CDR1 SGHRS, CDR2 YFSETQ. The CDR3 coding sequence is TGCGCCAGCAGCCCAGGTGGGGGGGGCCCCTACAATGAGCAGTTCTTC. Its translation: CASSPGGGGPYNEQFF.

V and J are TRBV10-3 and TRBJ1-1; no clear D. Trimming removed 6 bases from V and 1 base from J, with 12 bases in between. The germline V gene encodes CDR1 ENHRY and CDR2 SYGVKD. The CDR3 covers 14 residues. DNA for the CDR3: TGTGCCATCAGATCTCCCCCCGAGAACACTGAAGCTTTCTTT. It is translated as CAIRSPPENTEAFF.

The rearrangement uses TRBV5-6 and TRBJ1-4; 9 bases line up with TRBD1. The CDR3 consists of 14 residues. Per germline, CDR1 SGHDT and CDR2 YYEEEE. V was pared by 4 bases and J by 5 bases, with 3 bases of the junction left unmatched. The CDR3 DNA is TGTGCCAGCAGCCGGGACAGGGAAAATGAAAAACTGTTTTTT. Translated: CASSRDRENEKLFF.

The J gene is TRBJ1-1, the V gene TRBV7-9; a possible D gene is TRBD1 (5 bases). The CDR3 covers 14 residues. Germline CDR1 reads SEHNR; CDR2 reads FQNEAQ (reference sequence). V gave up 5 bases and J gave up 4 bases, with 14 bases separating them. This chain's CDR3 is CASSPGSWSTEAFF. The CDR3 coding sequence is TGTGCCAGCAGCCCAGGGAGCTGGAGCACTGAAGCTTTCTTT.

The chain combines TRBV7-2 with TRBJ2-1, with D tentatively TRBD1 (6 bases). The germline V and J ends were trimmed by 4 bases and 6 bases, with 13 bases remaining between them. Germline V gene lookup returns CDR1 SGHTA and CDR2 FQGNSA. The length of the CDR3 is 14 residues. DNA for the CDR3: TGTGCCAGCAGCTCCCTCCTGACAGGCAATGAGCAGTTCTTC. The encoded protein is CASSSLLTGNEQFF. Full variable domain (missing parts from reference TRBV7-2 and TRBJ2-1): GAGVSQSPSNKVTEKGKDVELRCDPISGHTALYWYRQSLGQGLEFLIYFQGNSAPDKSGLPSDRFSAERTGGSVSTLTIQRTQQEDSAVYLCASSSLLTGNEQFFGPGTRLTVL.

This clone was seen once. V is TRBV19 and J is TRBJ1-2; 8 bases line up with TRBD1. The junction had 9 bases not matched to a gene; V was cut back by 5 bases and J by 4 bases. The CDR3 is 15 amino acids. CDR1 is LNHDA and CDR2 is SQIVND in the germline V gene (reference sequence). CDR3 nucleotides: TGTGCCAGTAGTCCCCTGGGACAGGCGAGCTATGGCTACACCTTC. This sequence encodes CASSPLGQASYGYTF.

A single count supports this clone. The rearrangement joins TRBV29-1 to TRBJ1-1; D is possibly TRBD1 (6 bases). With 7 bases removed from V and 4 bases from J, the gap between germline ends came to 10 bases. The CDR3 runs to 11 residues. Germline V gene sequence: CDR1 SQVTM, CDR2 ANQGSEA. The CDR3 loop is CSDATGTEAFF. CDR3 in DNA: TGCAGCGACGCGACAGGCACTGAAGCTTTCTTT.

The rearrangement joins TRBV5-1 to TRBJ1-2; D possibly corresponds to TRBD1 (5 bases). V dropped 0 bases and J dropped 2 bases, with 17 bases sitting between them. CDR3 size: 17 residues. Germline CDR1 SGHRS, CDR2 YFSETQ. The CDR3 is CASSLASGIFFNYGYTF. CDR3 nucleotides: TGCGCCAGCAGCTTGGCCTCAGGGATATTTTTCAACTATGGCTACACCTTC.

A single count supports this clone. For the CDR3, the DNA is TGTGCCAGCAGTCCACGGGGGAGGAGAGAGACCCAGTACTTC. This encodes CASSPRGRRETQYF. The J gene is TRBJ2-5, the V gene TRBV6-2 or TRBV6-3; tentatively, D is TRBD2 (6 bases). Between the trimmed V and J ends, which lost 5 bases and 4 bases, there was a span of 14 bases. Germline V lookup: CDR1 MNHEY, CDR2 SVGEGT. This CDR3 spans 14 amino acids.

The genes are TRBV5-1 and TRBJ1-2; D gene uncertain. V was pared by 0 bases and J by 3 bases, with 12 bases between. The germline gives CDR1 SGHRS, CDR2 YFSETQ. The CDR3 consists of 15 residues. The CDR3 sequence: CASSLAGGSYYGYTF. The DNA of the CDR3 is TGCGCCAGCAGCTTGGCCGGAGGGAGCTACTATGGCTACACCTTC.

The J gene is TRBJ2-1, the V gene TRBV9, with D perhaps TRBD2 (7 bases). V was shortened by 4 bases and J by 3 bases, with 20 bases between the two germline ends. Germline V gives CDR1 SGDLS, CDR2 YYNGEE. The CDR3 loop spans 17 amino acids. For the CDR3, the DNA is TGTGCCAGCAGCCCTCCCCTCGGCGGGGGACACTACAATGAGCAGTTCTTC. This translates into CASSPPLGGGHYNEQFF.